This T cell receptor (beta chain) was sequenced for a study of regulatory T cells in long-lasting Graves disease. Time point meaning: newly diagnosed GD, antithyroid drugs for less than 3 months. Construction of the TCR library relied on RNA isolated from PBMCs. Arm-PCR of CDR3 regions and iRepertoire HTBI primers were the basis on which TCR beta libraries were built. Each CDR3 protein is one row after TCRdb ran MiXCR on the multiplex PCR reads. This sample has 600,000 to 650,000 distinct CDR3 sequences, with about 16% found just once. Germline V gene sequence: CDR1 SGHRS, CDR2 YFSETQ. This CDR3 comprises 16 residues. V shed 2 bases and J 6 bases; nucleotides not matched to a gene: 12. Another study also made use of these data, one on T cells in Graves' hyperthyroidism and ophthalmopathy. That work adds: A model of 13 V-J pairs discriminated ophthalmopathy from stable hyperthyroidism. The model identified upcoming ophthalmopathy a median roughly 6.5 months ahead of onset.

The receptor comes from a woman aged 30 to 39 with Graves disease. The sample in question was peripheral blood mononuclear cells (PBMCs), obtained at new diagnosis, from a patient treated with antithyroid drugs. V usage is TRBV5-1 and J usage is TRBJ2-7, with 9 bases aligning to TRBD1. CDR3 bases: TGCGCCAGCAGCTTCGTCCCTTCCGGGACAGGGTCCGAGCAGTACTTC. Translation: CASSFVPSGTGSEQYF.